This TCR beta chain was recovered during a study of blood T cell repertoires in COVID-19 (dated by TCRdb to about 2020). As for the study more broadly: The collaborator samples originated in the United States, Italy and Spain and spanned the acute and convalescent phases of COVID-19. HLA class I and class II types, where available, came from metadata supplied by the sample provider rather than from assay-based typing. Subjects who had been exposed to COVID-19, were actively infected with it, or had recovered from it provided the deeply sampled blood TCRbeta repertoires that made up the dataset. The samples were drawn from the first 160 participants of the ongoing ImmuneRACE study and from under 1,500 subjects provided by 6 global collaborators. The prospective study material was composed of cDNA or gDNA derived from T cells, B-cell-depleted T cells, or PBMCs. The repertoires were made available in a free public database intended to serve as a resource for research on the immune response to SARS-CoV-2. A de-identified subject ID, COVID-19 status, age in years and sex were almost always included in the sample metadata. Study-wide conclusions, independent of this receptor: The quantity of clinical and demographic metadata differed by source and by participant and was supplied without curation.

Its CDR3 holds 13 amino acids, cysteine through phenylalanine. Solely the CDR3 DNA is kept, with 39 bases framed from the first base. The V end loses 7 bases and the J end loses 6 bases, and a stretch of 15 bases separates them. Sequences LNHDA (CDR1) and SQIVND (CDR2) are obtained from the germline V gene (reference sequence). Collaborating institutions collected whole blood in K2EDTA tubes following their own protocols. For TCRbeta analysis, collaborators shipped samples in one of three forms: frozen whole blood, isolated PBMCs, or DNA extracted from either of those sample types. On this clone: Its antigen is unknown. No per-base quality is available; no much larger clone lies one base away.

TCRbeta CDR3 regions were amplified from genomic DNA using the immunoSEQ Assay, a bias-controlled multiplex PCR. For the original study's pipeline: Within the assay, amplification of reference gene primers was used to estimate how many nucleated cells each sample contained. To quantify the absolute abundance of each unique TCRbeta CDR3 rearrangement, sequence reads were collapsed and filtered. For each sample, productive Simpson clonality was calculated as the square root of Simpson's diversity index over productive rearrangements. TCRdb holds this immuneACCESS table with in-frame rearrangements only. Some clones are missing; in checked studies, unresolved V genes explain under half, and the rest has no known cause. The V and J calls and the clone size are those of that table, but D and trimming were determined from the DNA. The sample has roughly 100,000 clones on record, roughly 90% of them singletons. The ten most abundant clones make up 3.5% of the sample.

This clonotype was obtained from a woman aged 60-75 years with acute or convalescent COVID-19. Sequenced: peripheral blood. This receptor chain uses TRBV19 and TRBJ1-2; matching of 6 bases hints at TRBD1 as the D gene. The DNA is TGTGCCAGTAATCACGACAGGAGGAATGGCTACACCTTC. The resulting protein is CASNHDRRNGYTF.